These 19 T cell receptor beta chains were sequenced from one sample in a study of CD8+ T cells in alopecia areata. Extracted from the samples, RNA was reverse transcribed into cDNA to serve as the sequencing template. TCRdb's table, derived via immunoSEQ multiplex PCR, lists solely in-frame clones and lacks some. The sample holds over 70,000 clones, approximately 64% seen once. Treatment: oral pan-JAK inhibitor, 5-10 mg twice daily. This material consisted of CD8+ T cells sorted from blood, taken at week 24, from a patient treated with tofacitinib. These receptor sequences come from a human donor with alopecia areata.

The genes are TRBV27 and TRBJ1-2, with D maybe TRBD1 (5 bases). Trimming left V 3 bases short and J 4 bases short, with 12 bases between. CDR3 length: 14 amino acids. Germline assignment: CDR1 MNHEY and CDR2 SMNVEV (reference sequence). The CDR3 nucleotides read TGTGCCAGCAGTTTTGGGACGCCTGGCTATGGCTACACCTTC. Residues: CASSFGTPGYGYTF.

The CDR3 bases are TGTGCCAGCAGCCCGCGGCGCGGGGAGGGTTTGGAGCAGTACTTC. Translation: CASSPRRGEGLEQYF. The V gene is TRBV2, the J gene TRBJ2-7, with 7 bases fitting TRBD2. This CDR3 has 15 amino acids. Germline V gives CDR1 SNHLY, CDR2 FYNNEI. The junction had 15 bases not matched to a gene; V was cut back by 6 bases and J by 7 bases.

J is TRBJ1-5 and V is TRBV6-1, with a tentative D call TRBD1 (5 bases). V lost 2 bases and J lost 4, with 18 bases in between. Germline CDR1 is MNHNS and CDR2 is SASEGT. The length of the CDR3 is 17 residues. Written as DNA, the CDR3 is TGTGCCAGCAGTGAAATGGGACTCTTGGCAGCAAATCAGCCCCAGCATTTT. Translating gives CASSEMGLLAANQPQHF.

This sequence joins TRBV7-9 and TRBJ2-7, with D perhaps assigned TRBD1 or TRBD2 (5 bases each). The V gene lost 5 bases and the J gene lost 0 bases, with 14 bases spanning the gap. This CDR3 comprises 15 residues. Per the germline V gene, CDR1 is SEHNR and CDR2 is FQNEAQ (reference sequence). The CDR3 sequence: CASSHGTDSSYEQYF. CDR3 DNA: TGTGCCAGCAGCCACGGGACCGACAGCTCCTACGAGCAGTACTTC.

This CDR3 is CSAVEGQRFTDTQYF. The CDR3 DNA reads as TGCAGCGCTGTAGAGGGACAGCGCTTCACAGATACGCAGTATTTT. The chain uses TRBV29-1 and TRBJ2-3, with TRBD1 matching over 7 bases. The CDR3 spans 15 residues. Germline V CDR1 and CDR2: SQVTM, ANQGSEA. J gave up 2 bases and V 7 bases, and 12 bases lay outside the gene matches.

This clone was observed a handful of times. The CDR3 DNA is TGTGCCAGCAGCCACGACCCGCGCTGGCAGTATTTT. Translated, it gives CASSHDPRWQYF. The rearrangement joins TRBV5-2 to TRBJ2-3. TRBV5-2 is listed as a pseudogene. This CDR3 spans 12 amino acids.

CDR3 amino acids: CASSLTAVTEAFF. CDR3 sequence (DNA): TGTGCCAGCAGTTTAACAGCGGTAACTGAAGCTTTCTTT. The rearrangement links TRBV27 to TRBJ1-1; no reliable D call. The CDR3 runs 13 residues. Looked up from germline, CDR1 is MNHEY and CDR2 is SMNVEV (reference sequence). Deletions cut 2 bases from V and 5 bases from J, with 9 bases between.

V is TRBV27 and J is TRBJ1-1, with D hard to call. This CDR3 region has 13 residues. V was pared by 3 bases and J by 1 base, with 6 bases between. Germline CDR1 and CDR2: MNHEY and SMNVEV (reference sequence). In DNA, the CDR3 is TGTGCCAGCAGTTTTACAGCGAACACTGAAGCTTTCTTT. Protein sequence: CASSFTANTEAFF.

The chain has TRBV6-6 and TRBJ2-7; D gene uncertain. The V end lost 0 bases, the J end lost 6 bases, and 12 bases lay between the germline ends. Looked up from germline, CDR1 is MNHNY and CDR2 is SVGAGI (reference sequence). This CDR3 spans 14 amino acids. CDR3 sequence: CASSYSGEGREQYF. The CDR3 nucleotides read TGTGCCAGCAGTTACTCTGGTGAAGGGCGCGAGCAGTACTTC.

The chain employs TRBV19 and TRBJ1-1; the D is unclear. CDR1 and CDR2 from the germline V gene are LNHDA and SQIVND (reference sequence). There are 11 residues in the CDR3. V was pared by 7 bases and J by 1 base, with 4 bases between. CDR3 protein: CASIENTEAFF. CDR3 DNA sequence: TGTGCCAGTATCGAGAACACTGAAGCTTTCTTT. The full variable domain, its missing parts supplied by reference TRBV19 and TRBJ1-1, is DGGITQSPKYLFRKEGQNVTLSCEQNLNHDAMYWYRQDPGQGLRLIYYSQIVNDFQKGDIAEGYSVSREKKESFPLTVTSAQKNPTAFYLCASIENTEAFFGQGTRLTVV.

The chain employs TRBV19 and TRBJ1-2, with TRBD1 as a possible D gene (6 bases). Germline V lookup: CDR1 LNHDA, CDR2 SQIVND (reference sequence). The CDR3 has 13 amino acids. V dropped 6 bases and J dropped 3 bases, with 11 bases sitting between them. For the CDR3, the DNA is TGTGCCAGTAGCATATCAGGGGACTATGGCTACACCTTC. This translates into CASSISGDYGYTF.

Turning to this clone: Germline and junction disagree at one end, which may indicate a read error. The rearrangement joins TRBV5-1 to TRBJ2-3; 9 nucleotides agree with TRBD2. This CDR3 has 14 residues. Germline values: CDR1 SGHRS, CDR2 YFSETQ. The CDR3 sequence: CASSPLAGVDTQYF. The CDR3 nucleotides are TGTGCCAGCAGCCCCTTAGCGGGAGTTGATACGCAGTATTTT.

This clone appeared a few times. This chain uses TRBV11-2 with TRBJ2-5; D might be TRBD1 or TRBD2, each matching 5 bases. V dropped 3 bases and J dropped 2 bases, with 13 bases sitting between them. The CDR3 loop spans 15 amino acids. Germline CDR1 reads SGHAT; CDR2 reads FQNNGV. CDR3 residues: CASSLPGRVQETQYF. The CDR3 nucleotides read TGTGCCAGCAGCTTGCCGGGACGGGTGCAAGAGACCCAGTACTTC.

This rearrangement joins TRBV28 to TRBJ2-2; tentative D call: TRBD1 (6 bases). The germline gives CDR1 MDHEN, CDR2 SYDVKM. The CDR3 loop spans 14 amino acids. Trimming cost V 7 bases and J 6 bases, with 15 bases left between them. The CDR3 is CASNNRDLPGELFF. The CDR3 DNA reads as TGTGCCAGCAACAACAGGGACCTCCCCGGGGAGCTGTTTTTT.

The V gene is TRBV6-5, the J gene TRBJ1-5; 8 bases line up with TRBD1. The CDR3 is made up of 15 amino acids. Germline-derived CDR1 and CDR2 are MNHEY and SVGAGI. The junction had 8 bases not matched to a gene; V was cut back by 6 bases and J by 4 bases. DNA for the CDR3: TGTGCCAGCAGACGGACAGGGAGGGGGAATCAGCCCCAGCATTTT. It codes for CASRRTGRGNQPQHF.

V usage is TRBV7-3 and J usage is TRBJ2-3; D remains ambiguous. This CDR3 has 13 residues. Trimming took off 3 bases at V and 6 bases at J, with 10 bases between the two ends. CDR1 is SGHTA and CDR2 is FQGTGA in the germline V gene. CDR3 protein: CASSFLQADTQYF. For the CDR3, the DNA is TGTGCCAGCAGCTTTCTTCAGGCCGATACGCAGTATTTT. Combining the CDR3 with reference TRBV7-3 and TRBJ2-3 gives the whole variable domain GAGVSQTPSNKVTEKGKYVELRCDPISGHTALYWYRQSLGQGPEFLIYFQGTGAADDSGLPNDRFFAVRPEGSVSTLKIQRTERGDSAVYLCASSFLQADTQYFGPGTRLTVL.

The J gene is TRBJ2-7, the V gene TRBV5-1; D is tentatively TRBD1 or TRBD2 (5 bases each). V lost 0 bases, J lost 0 bases, and 13 bases lay in between. Germline CDR1 and CDR2: SGHRS and YFSETQ. This CDR3 region has 16 residues. The CDR3 spells CASSLAGAQSSYEQYF. CDR3 nucleotide sequence: TGCGCCAGCAGCTTGGCCGGGGCCCAGTCCTCCTACGAGCAGTACTTC.

This clone occurred a few times. The chain has TRBV7-9 and TRBJ1-3, with D hard to call. The germline V gene encodes CDR1 SEHNR and CDR2 FQNEAQ (reference sequence). V lost 5 bases and J 0 bases, leaving 11 bases between the germline ends. This CDR3 region has 15 residues. CDR3 DNA: TGTGCCAGCAGCGCTCCAGCGAGCTCTGGAAACACCATATATTTT. Protein sequence: CASSAPASSGNTIYF.

The chain has TRBV28 and TRBJ1-4; 7 bases match TRBD1. The V segment lost 6 bases and the J segment 8 bases; nucleotides outside the gene matches: 9. Germline CDR1 is MDHEN and CDR2 is SYDVKM. The CDR3 sequence is 14 residues long. The CDR3 here is CASSLDRVWEKLFF. The CDR3 DNA reads TGTGCCAGCAGCCTCGACAGGGTTTGGGAAAAACTGTTTTTT.